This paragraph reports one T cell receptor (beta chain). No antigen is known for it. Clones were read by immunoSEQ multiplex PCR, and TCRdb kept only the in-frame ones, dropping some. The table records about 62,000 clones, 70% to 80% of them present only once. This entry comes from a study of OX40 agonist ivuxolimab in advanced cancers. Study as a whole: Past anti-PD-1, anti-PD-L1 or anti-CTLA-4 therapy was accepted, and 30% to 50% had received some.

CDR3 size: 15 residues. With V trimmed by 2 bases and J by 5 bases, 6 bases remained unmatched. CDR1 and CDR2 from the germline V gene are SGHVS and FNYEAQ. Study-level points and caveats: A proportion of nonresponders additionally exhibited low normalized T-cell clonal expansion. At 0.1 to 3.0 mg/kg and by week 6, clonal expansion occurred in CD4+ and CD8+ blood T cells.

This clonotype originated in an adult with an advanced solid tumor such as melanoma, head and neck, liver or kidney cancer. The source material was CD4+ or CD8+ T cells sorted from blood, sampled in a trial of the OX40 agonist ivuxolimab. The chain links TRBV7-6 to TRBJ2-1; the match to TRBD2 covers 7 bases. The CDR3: CASSLYSLADNEQFF. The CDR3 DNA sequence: TGTGCCAGCAGCTTATACAGTCTAGCGGACAATGAGCAGTTCTTC.